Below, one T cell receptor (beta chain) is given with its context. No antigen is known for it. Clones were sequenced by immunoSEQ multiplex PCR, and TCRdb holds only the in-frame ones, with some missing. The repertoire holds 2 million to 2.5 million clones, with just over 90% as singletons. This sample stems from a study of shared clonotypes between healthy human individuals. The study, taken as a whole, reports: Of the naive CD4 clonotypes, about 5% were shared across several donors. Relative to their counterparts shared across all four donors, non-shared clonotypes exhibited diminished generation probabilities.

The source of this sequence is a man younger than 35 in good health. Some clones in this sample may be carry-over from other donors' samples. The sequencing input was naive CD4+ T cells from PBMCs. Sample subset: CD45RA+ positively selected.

The CDR3 loop is CASRRDSAKETQYF. For the CDR3, the DNA is TGTGCCAGCAGGCGGGACTCCGCTAAAGAGACCCAGTACTTC. This chain uses TRBV28 with TRBJ2-5, with D possibly TRBD2 on 6 matching bases. The V gene's germline CDR1 is MDHEN and CDR2 SYDVKM. Trimming took off 6 bases at V and 3 bases at J, with 14 bases between the two ends. The CDR3 contains 14 residues.